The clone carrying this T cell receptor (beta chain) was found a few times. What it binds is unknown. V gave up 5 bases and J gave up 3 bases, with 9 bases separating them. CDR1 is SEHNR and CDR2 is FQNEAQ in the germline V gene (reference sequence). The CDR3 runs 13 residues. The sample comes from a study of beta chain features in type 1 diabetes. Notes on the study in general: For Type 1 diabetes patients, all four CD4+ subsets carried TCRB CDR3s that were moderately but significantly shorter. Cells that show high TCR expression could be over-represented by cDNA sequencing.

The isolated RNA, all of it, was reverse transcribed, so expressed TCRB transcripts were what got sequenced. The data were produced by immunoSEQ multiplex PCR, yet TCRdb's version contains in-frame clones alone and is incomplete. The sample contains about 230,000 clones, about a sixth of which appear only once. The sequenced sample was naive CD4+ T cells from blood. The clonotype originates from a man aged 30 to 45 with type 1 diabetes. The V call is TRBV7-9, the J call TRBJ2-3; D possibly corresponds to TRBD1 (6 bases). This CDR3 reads CASSQGLTDTQYF. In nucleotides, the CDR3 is TGTGCCAGCAGCCAGGGGCTTACAGATACGCAGTATTTT.